These 31 T cell receptor beta chains were all obtained from the same sample, sequenced in a study of shared clonotypes between healthy human individuals. The method was immunoSEQ multiplex PCR; TCRdb's version includes in-frame clones alone and lacks a portion of them. The sample consists of about 1.9 million clones, just under 95% of them appearing once. Naive CD8 cells comprised CD45RO-negative, CCR7-positively selected cells, excluding terminally differentiated effector memory CD45RA+ cells. The sample taken for sequencing was naive CD8+ T cells from PBMCs. All receptors derive from a man younger than 35 in good health. Some clones in this sample may be carry-over from other donors' samples.

The gene calls are TRBV6-5 and TRBJ1-3; D possibly corresponds to TRBD1 (6 bases). Germline CDR1 is MNHEY and CDR2 is SVGAGI. The CDR3 spans 14 residues. Trimming removed 5 bases from V and 4 bases from J, with 12 bases in between. CDR3 bases: TGTGCCAGCAGTAGGGAAGGGACAGGAAACACCATATATTTT. Its protein product is CASSREGTGNTIYF.

The CDR3 spells CASSYGSGTAYEQYF. The CDR3 DNA is TGTGCCAGCAGTTATGGTAGCGGGACAGCATACGAGCAGTACTTC. The chain uses TRBV28 and TRBJ2-7; TRBD2 might be the D (8 bases). The CDR3 is 15 residues long. Trimming cost V 4 bases and J 4 bases, with 17 bases left between them. The germline gives CDR1 MDHEN, CDR2 SYDVKM.

This clone occurred a few times. The same CDR3 arises from other DNA sequences in this sample as well. This chain links TRBV27 with TRBJ1-5; no definite D call. The CDR3 is 14 amino acids. Germline V lookup: CDR1 MNHEY, CDR2 SMNVEV (reference sequence). V was clipped by 7 bases and J by 4 bases, with 14 bases between them. DNA of the CDR3: TGTGCCAGCACCCCGGTCGGCGGAAATCAGCCCCAGCATTTT. This sequence encodes CASTPVGGNQPQHF.

This rearrangement joins TRBV5-4 to TRBJ2-1; possible D gene TRBD1, 5 bases. The germline CDR1 and CDR2 sequences are SGHNT and YYREEE (reference sequence). The CDR3 is 18 residues long. Trimming removed 0 bases at V and 3 bases at J, with 19 bases between. Here the CDR3 reads CASSLADRSRPLYNEQFF. Written as DNA, the CDR3 is TGTGCCAGCAGCTTGGCCGACAGAAGCCGGCCCCTCTACAATGAGCAGTTCTTC.

J is TRBJ2-2 and V is TRBV7-6, with D uncertain. The CDR3 loop spans 17 amino acids. The V end lost 1 base, the J end lost 3 bases, and 15 bases lay between the germline ends. Germline CDR1 reads SGHVS; CDR2 reads FNYEAQ. The CDR3 reads CASSLVRRYTDTGELFF. The DNA of the CDR3 is TGTGCCAGCAGCTTAGTTCGGCGATACACCGACACCGGGGAGCTGTTTTTT. Full variable domain (rest looked up from reference TRBV7-6 and TRBJ2-2): GAGVSQSPRYKVTKRGQDVALRCDPISGHVSLYWYRQALGQGPEFLTYFNYEAQQDKSGLPNDRFSAERPEGSISTLTIQRTEQRDSAMYRCASSLVRRYTDTGELFFGEGSRLTVL.

This clone was picked up one time. The rearrangement links TRBV28 to TRBJ2-5, with TRBD2 identical over 9 bases. CDR1 is MDHEN, CDR2 SYDVKM, per germline. The CDR3 consists of 16 residues. J gave up 4 bases and V 6 bases, and 12 bases lay outside the gene matches. The CDR3 here is CASSKKTSGGRETQYF. The CDR3, as DNA: TGTGCCAGCAGCAAAAAGACTAGCGGCGGCAGAGAGACCCAGTACTTC.

V is TRBV28 and J is TRBJ1-1; D gene ambiguous. CDR3 size: 14 residues. V was cut by 4 bases and J by 1 base, with 10 bases left in between. The V gene's germline CDR1 is MDHEN and CDR2 SYDVKM. DNA for the CDR3: TGTGCCAGCAGTTATACGGGAGCGAACACTGAAGCTTTCTTT. As protein: CASSYTGANTEAFF.

The chain combines TRBV30 with TRBJ1-2, with D possibly being TRBD1 (5 bases). CDR1 and CDR2 from the germline V gene are GTSNPN and SVGIG (reference sequence). There are 15 residues in the CDR3. Deletions cut 6 bases from V and 10 bases from J, with 27 bases between. The DNA for the CDR3 is TGTGCCTGTCCACATGGGGGTCAGGCGGTAAAGGACTACACCTTC. Its protein is CACPHGGQAVKDYTF.

Remarks on this clone: The sample holds other DNA sequences that translate to the same CDR3. This chain links TRBV9 with TRBJ2-1; D could derive from TRBD1 or TRBD2 (5 bases each). The CDR3 is 13 residues long. The germline CDR1 and CDR2 sequences are SGDLS and YYNGEE. Trimming pared 0 bases from V and 5 bases from J, leaving 6 bases between. CDR3 protein: CASSVGGDNEQFF. The CDR3 nucleotides are TGTGCCAGCAGCGTAGGAGGGGACAATGAGCAGTTCTTC.

The rearrangement links TRBV27 to TRBJ2-7; D unresolved. Germline-derived CDR1 and CDR2 are MNHEY and SMNVEV (reference sequence). Trimming took 5 bases from V and 8 from J, leaving 10 bases between them. This CDR3 is 11 amino acids long. The CDR3 reads CASSSPYKQYF. As DNA, the CDR3 is TGTGCCAGCAGTAGTCCTTACAAGCAGTACTTC.

This clone was picked up one time. The rearrangement joins TRBV5-4 to TRBJ1-2, with a weak D call TRBD1 (5 bases). V lost 2 bases, J lost 8 bases, and 13 bases lay in between. In germline, CDR1 is SGHNT, CDR2 YYREEE (reference sequence). This CDR3 region has 13 residues. CDR3 DNA sequence: TGTGCCAGCAGCTTTACGCAGGGTATAGGCTACACCTTC. Translated: CASSFTQGIGYTF.

The CDR3 is CASSSEGQGNQPQHF. The CDR3 DNA sequence: TGTGCCAGCAGCAGCGAGGGACAGGGCAATCAGCCCCAGCATTTT. The rearrangement joins TRBV5-5 to TRBJ1-5; 8 nucleotides align to TRBD1. J was trimmed by 2 bases and V by 4 bases; bases with no gene match: 5. Germline values: CDR1 SGHKS, CDR2 YYEKEE (reference sequence). The CDR3 consists of 15 residues.

The chain recombines TRBV29-1 with TRBJ2-3; the match to TRBD2 covers 9 bases. Germline values: CDR1 SQVTM, CDR2 ANQGSEA. The CDR3 runs to 15 residues. V shed 3 bases and J 1 base; nucleotides not matched to a gene: 5. The CDR3 here is CSVDSTSGRTDTQYF. In DNA, the CDR3 is TGCAGCGTTGACTCGACTAGCGGTCGCACAGATACGCAGTATTTT.

The chain carries TRBV19 and TRBJ2-6; D remains unclear. With 7 bases removed from V and 0 bases from J, the gap between germline ends came to 7 bases. Germline CDR1 is LNHDA and CDR2 is SQIVND (reference sequence). The CDR3 is 14 residues long. The CDR3 DNA is TGTGCCAGTACCAGCGCCTCTGGGGCCAACGTCCTGACTTTC. Translating gives CASTSASGANVLTF. The whole variable domain, remainder taken from reference TRBV19 and TRBJ2-6, is DGGITQSPKYLFRKEGQNVTLSCEQNLNHDAMYWYRQDPGQGLRLIYYSQIVNDFQKGDIAEGYSVSREKKESFPLTVTSAQKNPTAFYLCASTSASGANVLTFGAGSRLTVL.

This clone was seen more than once but under ten times. The chain has TRBV29-1 and TRBJ1-2, with 9 nucleotides matching TRBD1. The CDR3 covers 12 residues. Looked up from germline, CDR1 is SQVTM and CDR2 is ANQGSEA. V shed 6 bases, J shed 4 bases, and the junction held 3 bases outside the gene matches. CDR3 nucleotide sequence: TGCAGCGTGACAGGGGGTTCCTATGGCTACACCTTC. This codes for CSVTGGSYGYTF.

This clone was counted once. The chain carries TRBV5-1 and TRBJ2-3, with 9 bases aligning to TRBD2. Per the germline V gene, CDR1 is SGHRS and CDR2 is YFSETQ. This CDR3 is built from 15 residues. Trimming took 0 bases from V and 2 from J; bases not matched to a gene: 1. The CDR3 reads CASSLGLAVTDTQYF. The DNA for the CDR3 is TGCGCCAGCAGCTTGGGACTAGCGGTCACAGATACGCAGTATTTT.

The chain has TRBV29-1 and TRBJ2-7, with no clear D. V gave up 8 bases and J gave up 6 bases, with 14 bases separating them. Germline CDR1 is SQVTM and CDR2 is ANQGSEA. The length of the CDR3 is 11 residues. The CDR3 is CSITLVREQYF. Here the CDR3 DNA reads TGCAGCATAACCCTCGTGCGCGAGCAGTACTTC.

CDR3 sequence (DNA): TGCGCCAGCAGTGAGATCGGGATTAGTGAAGCTTTCTTT. Translating gives CASSEIGISEAFF. The chain links TRBV10-2 to TRBJ1-1, with D unclear. CDR1 and CDR2 (germline): WSHSY, SAAADI. V was clipped by 2 bases and J by 7 bases, with 11 bases between them. The CDR3 is made up of 13 amino acids.

This clone turned up a few times. V is TRBV6-4 and J is TRBJ1-5, with 7 bases that match TRBD1. The CDR3 contains 15 residues. In germline, CDR1 is MRHNA, CDR2 SNTAGT. V was pared by 5 bases and J by 2 bases, with 6 bases of the junction left unmatched. CDR3 in DNA: TGTGCCAGCAGTACCCAGGGGGAAGGCAATCAGCCCCAGCATTTT. It specifies CASSTQGEGNQPQHF.

This clone was recorded once. Written as DNA, the CDR3 is TGCGCCAGCAGCCCGAGGGGGGGGACTATGCCCGGGAATGAGCAGTTCTTC. Amino acid sequence: CASSPRGGTMPGNEQFF. This rearrangement joins TRBV10-2 to TRBJ2-1; possibly TRBD2 for D (7 bases). The CDR3 runs to 17 residues. From germline, CDR1 is WSHSY and CDR2 SAAADI. V lost 6 bases to trimming and J lost 7 bases, with 25 bases between them.

The gene calls are TRBV5-1 and TRBJ2-3; D is unclear. CDR3 size: 16 residues. CDR1 SGHRS and CDR2 YFSETQ come from the germline V gene. The V gene lost 4 bases and the J gene lost 4 bases, with 19 bases spanning the gap. The CDR3 protein is CASSLTVRPRSDTQYF. For the CDR3, the DNA is TGCGCCAGCAGCCTTACAGTTAGGCCGAGGTCAGATACGCAGTATTTT.

As DNA, the CDR3 is TGTGCCAGCAGTCAAGGTAGAGACGAGCAGTACTTC. The encoded protein is CASSQGRDEQYF. The J gene is TRBJ2-7, the V gene TRBV6-5; D unclear. Looked up from germline, CDR1 is MNHEY and CDR2 is SVGAGI. V was pared by 5 bases and J by 5 bases, with 10 bases between. This CDR3 is 12 amino acids long.

The rearrangement links TRBV10-3 to TRBJ2-6; 9 bases line up with TRBD1. V trimming: 4 bases; J trimming: 0 bases; junction bases outside the gene matches: 16. The V gene's germline CDR1 is ENHRY and CDR2 SYGVKD. This CDR3 region has 21 residues. The CDR3 nucleotides read TGTGCCATCAGTGGGGTTAATTACCGGACAGGGGACAGCTCTGGGGCCAACGTCCTGACTTTC. Its protein product is CAISGVNYRTGDSSGANVLTF.

This clone was counted once. The CDR3 DNA reads as TGCGCCAGCAGCACCTCCGGGACAGAGCAGTTCTTC. Translated, it gives CASSTSGTEQFF. The chain carries TRBV5-1 and TRBJ2-1, with D possibly being TRBD1 (6 bases). Germline V CDR1 and CDR2: SGHRS, YFSETQ. The CDR3 totals 12 residues. V was cut by 4 bases and J by 10 bases, with 12 bases left in between.

The J gene is TRBJ1-3, the V gene TRBV5-4, with D maybe TRBD1 (5 bases). V was cut by 3 bases and J by 3 bases, with 10 bases left in between. There are 14 residues in the CDR3. The germline V gene has CDR1 SGHNT and CDR2 YYREEE (reference sequence). CDR3 nucleotide sequence: TGTGCCAGCAGCTCGACAGCAATTGGAAACACCATATATTTT. This gives the protein CASSSTAIGNTIYF.

The chain recombines TRBV14 with TRBJ2-1; 8 bases match TRBD1. After removal of 0 bases from V and 4 bases from J, the junction contained 5 bases not matched to a gene. The CDR3 is 16 amino acids. Germline lookup yields CDR1 SGHDN and CDR2 FVKESK. CDR3 DNA sequence: TGTGCCAGCAGCCAAGATGCCAGGACAGGGTACAATGAGCAGTTCTTC. It is translated as CASSQDARTGYNEQFF.

Regarding this clone: Other nucleotide sequences from this sample produce the same CDR3. The chain combines TRBV27 with TRBJ1-1, with D hard to call. V lost 4 bases to trimming and J lost 0 bases, with 3 bases between them. This CDR3 has 12 amino acids. CDR1 and CDR2 from the germline V gene are MNHEY and SMNVEV (reference sequence). The CDR3: CASSYMNTEAFF. CDR3 DNA sequence: TGTGCCAGCAGTTATATGAACACTGAAGCTTTCTTT.

The V gene is TRBV7-3, the J gene TRBJ2-3, with D tentatively TRBD1 (6 bases). The CDR3 runs 14 residues. The germline V gene has CDR1 SGHTA and CDR2 FQGTGA. V lost 1 base, J lost 6 bases, and 11 bases lay in between. The CDR3 sequence is CASSLIGGRDTQYF. CDR3 DNA: TGTGCCAGCAGCTTAATTGGGGGCAGGGATACGCAGTATTTT. Looking up the rest from reference TRBV7-3 and TRBJ2-3 gives the full variable domain: GAGVSQTPSNKVTEKGKYVELRCDPISGHTALYWYRQSLGQGPEFLIYFQGTGAADDSGLPNDRFFAVRPEGSVSTLKIQRTERGDSAVYLCASSLIGGRDTQYFGPGTRLTVL.

The chain employs TRBV27 and TRBJ2-7, with TRBD2 matching 10 bases. CDR1 and CDR2 from the germline V gene are MNHEY and SMNVEV (reference sequence). The junction had 9 bases not matched to a gene; V was cut back by 8 bases and J by 2 bases. This CDR3 has 15 amino acids. The CDR3 bases are TGTGCCAGCTCACTTAGCGGGAGGCCAACCTACGAGCAGTACTTC. The encoded protein is CASSLSGRPTYEQYF.

CDR3 sequence (DNA): TGTGCCAGCAGTTTATCCCCAATAGGGCATGAGCAGTTCTTC. It yields the protein CASSLSPIGHEQFF. V and J are TRBV27 and TRBJ2-1; D remains ambiguous. This CDR3 comprises 14 residues. With 0 bases removed from V and 8 bases from J, the gap between germline ends came to 11 bases. Per germline, CDR1 MNHEY and CDR2 SMNVEV (reference sequence).

The chain recombines TRBV30 with TRBJ2-7; tentative D call: TRBD1 (6 bases). This CDR3 contains 15 residues. Germline V gene data show CDR1 as GTSNPN and CDR2 as SVGIG (reference sequence). Trimming shortened V by 3 bases and J by 2 bases, and 17 bases separated the two germline ends. This CDR3 reads CAWRALHRDPYEQYF. The CDR3, as DNA: TGTGCCTGGAGGGCCCTCCACAGGGACCCCTACGAGCAGTACTTC.